This T cell receptor beta chain stems from a study of T cells in Graves' hyperthyroidism and ophthalmopathy. The wider study: Initial diagnosis, before any treatment, was when peripheral blood was collected.

The PBMCs were taken from 10 ml of fresh peripheral blood. A remark on this clonotype: The antigen remains unidentified.

Using RNA transcripts as the source, TCR beta CDR3 regions were amplified. Primed by the HTBI set, a first-round RT-PCR was run on the TCR CDR3. TCRdb processed the multiplex PCR reads anew with MiXCR; each CDR3 protein has one entry. The sample lists approximately 610,000 distinct CDR3 sequences, about 15% occurring once. Study-level results: In blood, most of the thyroid clonotypes expanded above 0.001 were also present. Ophthalmopathy and stable hyperthyroidism were told apart by a 13 V-J model.

There are 14 residues in the CDR3. With 5 bases removed from V and 1 base from J, the gap between germline ends came to 12 bases. The clonotype originates from a woman aged 40 to 50 with Graves' ophthalmopathy. The sample was blood. The V and J genes are TRBV12-3 or TRBV12-4 and TRBJ2-7, with D unclear. This CDR3 reads CASSGLSQSYEQYF. The CDR3 region has the DNA TGTGCCAGCAGTGGCCTATCGCAGTCCTACGAGCAGTACTTC.